The T cell receptor beta chain under discussion was sequenced for a study of neurological immune-mediated disorders. Whole-study results and caveats: When repertoires were grouped phylogenetically, those of 18 of 34 multiple sclerosis patients fell into one related-CDR3 cluster, a possible signature.

2 million PBMCs stored at -80 C were the source of the unsorted libraries. The cDNA came from 5'RACE with 10-nucleotide random UMIs. In every sequencing run, more than 200 million TCR-beta sequences were generated from 15-18 subjects. TCRdb called the 5' RACE reads again in MiXCR, with one record for every CDR3 protein. The sample lists about 60,000 distinct CDR3 sequences, 4% to 5.5% occurring once. Germline V gene data show CDR1 as SGHDN and CDR2 as FVKESK. The CDR3 contains 14 residues. The V and J ends lost 4 bases and 3 bases, in that order; junction bases with no gene match: 0. Many counts were recorded for this clonotype. Its specificity is unknown.

This clonotype originated in a man between 50 and 59 years old with multiple sclerosis. Material: PBMCs. The V call is TRBV14, the J call TRBJ2-6, with 7 bases matching TRBD1. The DNA of the CDR3 is TGTGCCAGCAGCCCAGGGGGTGGGGCCAACGTCCTGACTTTC. This gives the protein CASSPGGGANVLTF.